The 10 T cell receptor beta chains presented below share a single source sample, sequenced in a study of OX40 agonist ivuxolimab in advanced cancers. Generated by immunoSEQ multiplex PCR, the TCRdb table keeps only in-frame clones and is missing some. This sample has roughly 2,700 clones, with about three quarters found just once. The sample consisted of CD4+ or CD8+ T cells sorted from blood, taken in a trial of the OX40 agonist ivuxolimab. The origin of the receptors is an adult with an advanced solid tumor such as melanoma, head and neck, liver or kidney cancer.

CDR3 nucleotide sequence: TGTGCCAGTAGTATAGTTGGGGGCAGGGGAAAGAATGAGCAGTTCTTC. Amino acids: CASSIVGGRGKNEQFF. The chain employs TRBV19 and TRBJ2-1; D is perhaps TRBD1 (6 bases). The germline V and J ends were trimmed by 1 base and 7 bases, with 17 bases remaining between them. The CDR3 covers 16 residues. Per germline, CDR1 LNHDA and CDR2 SQIVND (reference sequence).

V gene TRBV4-1 combines with J gene TRBJ2-7, with 7 bases that match TRBD1. After removal of 0 bases from V and 4 bases from J, the junction contained 6 bases not matched to a gene. Germline CDR1 reads MGHRA; CDR2 reads YSYEKL. This CDR3 has 15 amino acids. CDR3: CASSQEDREMYEQYF. In DNA form, the CDR3 reads TGCGCCAGCAGCCAAGAAGACAGGGAGATGTACGAGCAGTACTTC.

This chain links TRBV7-9 with TRBJ2-2; 8 bases are shared with TRBD1. The CDR3 loop spans 14 amino acids. V shed 5 bases and J 6 bases; nucleotides not matched to a gene: 5. Germline V CDR1 and CDR2: SEHNR, FQNEAQ (reference sequence). The DNA for the CDR3 is TGTGCCAGCAGCACGACAGGGGCCCCCGGGGAGCTGTTTTTT. Encoded protein: CASSTTGAPGELFF.

The genes are TRBV18 and TRBJ2-1; 10 positions agree with TRBD2. Looked up from germline, CDR1 is KGHSH and CDR2 is LQKENI. After removal of 3 bases from V and 5 bases from J, the junction contained 10 bases not matched to a gene. This CDR3 comprises 17 residues. In nucleotides, the CDR3 is TGTGCCAGCTCACCCCAACCGGGACTAGCGAACAACAATGAGCAGTTCTTC. Translated: CASSPQPGLANNNEQFF.

The chain recombines TRBV5-4 with TRBJ2-1; unclear D gene. CDR1 is SGHNT, CDR2 YYREEE, per germline (reference sequence). V was shortened by 9 bases and J by 0 bases, with 10 bases between the two germline ends. The CDR3 covers 13 residues. The CDR3 coding sequence is TGTGCCACTGGGTGGAGCTCCTACAATGAGCAGTTCTTC. Protein: CATGWSSYNEQFF.

The chain links TRBV7-8 to TRBJ2-7, with D tentatively TRBD1 (6 bases). The germline V gene has CDR1 SGHVS and CDR2 FQNEAQ. CDR3 length: 18 residues. The V gene lost 5 bases and the J gene lost 4 bases, with 27 bases spanning the gap. The DNA for the CDR3 is TGTGCCAGCAGCCCCGGACAGATTTCTCCGGGAACGTTTTACGAGCAGTACTTC. Translation gives CASSPGQISPGTFYEQYF.

The V call is TRBV28, the J call TRBJ2-1; 8 bases are shared with TRBD2. J gave up 3 bases and V 4 bases, and 5 bases lay outside the gene matches. The CDR3 contains 15 residues. Germline CDR1 MDHEN, CDR2 SYDVKM. The CDR3: CASSSAGALYNEQFF. The CDR3 DNA sequence: TGTGCCAGCAGTTCAGCGGGGGCGCTCTACAATGAGCAGTTCTTC.

This clone was detected only a few times. The chain employs TRBV29-1 and TRBJ1-3; D might be TRBD1 (5 bases). The CDR3 covers 15 residues. V was clipped by 0 bases and J by 2 bases, with 11 bases between them. Germline V gene data show CDR1 as SQVTM and CDR2 as ANQGSEA. CDR3 in DNA: TGCAGCGTTGAAGATCACTCAGGGACTGGAAACACCATATATTTT. It specifies CSVEDHSGTGNTIYF.

The chain joins TRBV6-6 to TRBJ1-1, with no clear D. V was shortened by 7 bases and J by 6 bases, with 18 bases between the two germline ends. CDR3 length: 14 residues. CDR1 and CDR2 from the germline V gene are MNHNY and SVGAGI (reference sequence). The CDR3 protein is CASTPPGGIPEAFF. CDR3 DNA: TGTGCCAGCACCCCCCCCGGAGGGATCCCTGAAGCTTTCTTT.

This chain joins TRBV5-1 and TRBJ2-2; 8 bases match TRBD2. CDR1 is SGHRS and CDR2 is YFSETQ in the germline V gene. V was clipped by 0 bases and J by 4 bases; unmatched bases: 5. CDR3 length: 16 residues. CDR3 in DNA: TGCGCCAGCAGCTTGGCGGTAGCGGGGACCACCGGGGAGCTGTTTTTT. The encoded protein is CASSLAVAGTTGELFF.